This TCR beta chain was recorded in a study of blood T cell repertoires in COVID-19 (dated by TCRdb to 2018 to 2021). Study-wide context: The collaborator samples originated in the United States, Italy and Spain and spanned the acute and convalescent phases of COVID-19. HLA class I and class II types, where available, came from metadata supplied by the sample provider rather than from assay-based typing. The repertoires were made available in a free public database intended to serve as a resource for research on the immune response to SARS-CoV-2. Sample metadata almost always included a de-identified subject ID, COVID-19 status, age in years and sex. The samples were drawn from two sources: the first 160 participants of the ongoing ImmuneRACE study, and 1,254 subjects contributed by 6 global collaborators. Deeply sampled blood TCRbeta repertoires from subjects exposed to, actively infected with, or recovered from COVID-19 were included in the dataset. The material from the prospective study consisted of cDNA or gDNA derived from T cells, B-cell-depleted T cells, or PBMCs. What the authors observed across the whole study: How much clinical and demographic metadata was included differed by source and by participant, and the metadata was provided uncurated.

Comment on this clone: This clone's antigen is unknown. No much larger clone is present one base from it, and per-base qualities are unavailable.

TCRbeta CDR3 regions were amplified from genomic DNA using the immunoSEQ Assay, a bias-controlled multiplex PCR. The paper's data handling went like this. Nucleated cell counts per sample were estimated from amplification of reference gene primers within the assay. To quantify the absolute abundance of each unique TCRbeta CDR3 rearrangement, sequence reads were collapsed and filtered. For each sample, productive Simpson clonality was calculated as the square root of Simpson's diversity index across productive rearrangements. Drawn from immuneACCESS, this table holds only the in-frame rearrangements with V and J called that TCRdb kept. Clones are partly lost; checked studies trace under half to an unresolved V gene and leave the rest unexplained. V and J calls and clone size are copied from that table; D and trimming were computed from the DNA. Here the sample has approximately 500,000 clones; 88% occur a single time. Of the sample, 1.5% to 2% is held by the ten largest clones.

V is cut by 1 base and J by 3 bases, and the space between the germline ends is 9 bases. Per the germline V gene, SGHVS is the CDR1 and FQNEAQ is the CDR2. Including cysteine and phenylalanine, the CDR3 has 15 amino acids. CDR3 DNA only is kept here, 45 bases in frame from base 1. Participants in the prospective study were aged roughly 18 to 90 years, lived in 24 United States geographic areas, and enrolled through a virtual design. Cohort assignment in the prospective study relied on participant-reported clinical history from a screening survey and a study questionnaire. Recovered participants in ImmuneRACE Cohort 3 were defined as having two consecutive negative NP/OP PCR tests, clearance from a healthcare professional, or resolution of symptoms. Each participant in the prospective study had whole blood, serum and a nasopharyngeal or oropharyngeal swab collected by mobile phlebotomists. Participants in the prospective study had the option to provide additional blood draws and questionnaires over a 2-month period. Before DNA extraction, prospective study blood samples were shipped either frozen or at room temperature.

Material: PBMCs or T cells enriched from blood (not recorded which). This TCR was recovered from a woman aged 40 to 50 who had recovered from COVID-19. The sequence joins TRBV7-8 to TRBJ1-4; the D gene is perhaps TRBD1, on 5 matching bases. The encoded CDR3 is CASSLVQGPNEKLFF. The DNA sequence is as follows: TGTGCCAGCAGCTTAGTGCAGGGCCCTAATGAAAAACTGTTTTTT.